These T cell receptor beta chains were read from a single sample in a study of T cell clusters in autoimmune cytopenias. Following a re-call of the multiplex PCR reads, TCRdb has one entry per CDR3 protein and lacks DNA. This sample's table has roughly 12,000 distinct CDR3 sequences. The sequenced sample consisted of peripheral blood. These receptors all stem from a human donor with an autoimmune cytopenia or autoimmune hepatitis (not recorded which). The CDR3 runs from the conserved cysteine through the conserved F or W. Fields, in order: J gene, CDR3 length, V gene, CDR3 protein.

TRBJ1-1 15 TRBV10-2 CASRVGVRQDTEAFF
TRBJ1-2 13 TRBV13 CASSQGAFYGYTF
TRBJ1-6 14 TRBV6-5 CASSPGPYNSPLHF
TRBJ1-5 13 TRBV30 CAWSAGGYQPQHF
TRBJ1-5 14 TRBV10-3 CASIANTVSQPQHF
TRBJ2-6 17 TRBV5-4 CASRRDRVGSGANVLTF
TRBJ2-5 13 TRBV7-9 CASRLQGEEAQYF
TRBJ2-5 16 TRBV18 CASSPLNSGDKETQYF
TRBJ1-4 15 TRBV6-1 CASSEAPGDNEKLFF
TRBJ2-1 16 TRBV12-3/TRBV12-4 CASRSSGGSSYNEQFF
TRBJ2-6 16 TRBV6-5 CASSPRWGSGANVLTF